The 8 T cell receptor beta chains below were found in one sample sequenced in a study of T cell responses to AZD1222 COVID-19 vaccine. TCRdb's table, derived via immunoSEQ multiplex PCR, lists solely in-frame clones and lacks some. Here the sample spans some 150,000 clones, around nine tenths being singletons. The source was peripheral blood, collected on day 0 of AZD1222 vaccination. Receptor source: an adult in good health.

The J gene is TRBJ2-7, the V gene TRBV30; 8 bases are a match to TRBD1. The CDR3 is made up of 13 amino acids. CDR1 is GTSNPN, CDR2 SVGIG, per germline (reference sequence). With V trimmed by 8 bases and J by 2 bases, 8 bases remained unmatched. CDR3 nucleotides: TGTGCCGGGAAACGGACAGGGACCTACGAGCAGTACTTC. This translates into CAGKRTGTYEQYF.

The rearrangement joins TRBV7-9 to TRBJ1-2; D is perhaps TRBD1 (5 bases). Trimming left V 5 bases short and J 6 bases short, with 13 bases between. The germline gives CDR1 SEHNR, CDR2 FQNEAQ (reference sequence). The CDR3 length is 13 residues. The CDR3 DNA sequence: TGTGCCAGCAGCGAGGGGACGGTACATGGCTACACCTTC. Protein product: CASSEGTVHGYTF.

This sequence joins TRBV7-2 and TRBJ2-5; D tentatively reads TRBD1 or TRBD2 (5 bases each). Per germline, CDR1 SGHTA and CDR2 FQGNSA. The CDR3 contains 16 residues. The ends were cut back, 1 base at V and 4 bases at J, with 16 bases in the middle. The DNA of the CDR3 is TGTGCCAGCAGCTTAGGAGCCGTCGCGAGGGGAGAGACCCAGTACTTC. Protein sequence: CASSLGAVARGETQYF. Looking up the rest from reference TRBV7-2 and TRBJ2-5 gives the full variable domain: GAGVSQSPSNKVTEKGKDVELRCDPISGHTALYWYRQSLGQGLEFLIYFQGNSAPDKSGLPSDRFSAERTGGSVSTLTIQRTQQEDSAVYLCASSLGAVARGETQYFGPGTRLLVL.

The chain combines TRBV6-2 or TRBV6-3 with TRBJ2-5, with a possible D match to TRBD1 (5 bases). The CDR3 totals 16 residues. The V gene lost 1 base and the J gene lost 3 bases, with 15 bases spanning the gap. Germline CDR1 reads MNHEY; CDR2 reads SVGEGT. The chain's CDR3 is CASSYLGLRGEETQYF. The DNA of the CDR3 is TGTGCCAGCAGTTACTTGGGGCTTAGAGGTGAAGAGACCCAGTACTTC.

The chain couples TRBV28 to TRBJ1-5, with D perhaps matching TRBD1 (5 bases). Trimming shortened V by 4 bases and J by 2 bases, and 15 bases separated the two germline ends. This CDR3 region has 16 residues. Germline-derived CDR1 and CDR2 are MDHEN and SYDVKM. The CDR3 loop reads CASSYGRKGGNQPQHF. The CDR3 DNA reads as TGTGCCAGCAGTTATGGCCGAAAAGGGGGCAATCAGCCCCAGCATTTT.

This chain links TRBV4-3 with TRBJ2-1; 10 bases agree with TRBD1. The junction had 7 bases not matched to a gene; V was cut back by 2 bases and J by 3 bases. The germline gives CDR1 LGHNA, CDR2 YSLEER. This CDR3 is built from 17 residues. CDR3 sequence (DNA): TGCGCCAGCAGCCAACTTGGGACAGGGGATTTCTACAATGAGCAGTTCTTC. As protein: CASSQLGTGDFYNEQFF.

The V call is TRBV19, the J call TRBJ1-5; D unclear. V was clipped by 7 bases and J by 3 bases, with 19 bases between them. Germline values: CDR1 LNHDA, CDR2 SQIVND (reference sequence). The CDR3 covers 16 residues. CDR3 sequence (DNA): TGTGCCAGTACCAGATCTCAACAAAGGGACAATCAGCCCCAGCATTTT. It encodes CASTRSQQRDNQPQHF.

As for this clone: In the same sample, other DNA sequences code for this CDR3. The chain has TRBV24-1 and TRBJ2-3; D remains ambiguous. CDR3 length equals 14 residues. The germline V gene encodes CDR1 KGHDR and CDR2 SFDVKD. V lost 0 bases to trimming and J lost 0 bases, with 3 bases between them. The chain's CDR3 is CATSDLGSTDTQYF. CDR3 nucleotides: TGTGCCACCAGTGATTTGGGCAGCACAGATACGCAGTATTTT.